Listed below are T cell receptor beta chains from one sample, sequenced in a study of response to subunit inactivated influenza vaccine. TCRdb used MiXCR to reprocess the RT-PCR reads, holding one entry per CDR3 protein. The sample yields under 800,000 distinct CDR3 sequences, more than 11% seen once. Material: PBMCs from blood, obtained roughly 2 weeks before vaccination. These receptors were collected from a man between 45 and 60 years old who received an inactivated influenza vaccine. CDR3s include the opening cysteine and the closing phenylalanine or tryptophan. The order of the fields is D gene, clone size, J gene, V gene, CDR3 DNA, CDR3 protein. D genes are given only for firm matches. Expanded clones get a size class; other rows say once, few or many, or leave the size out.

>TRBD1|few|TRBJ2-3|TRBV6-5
TGTGCCAGCAGCACAGGGGTAGATACGCAGTATTTT
CASSTGVDTQYF
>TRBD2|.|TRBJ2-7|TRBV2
TGTGCCAGCAGTGAAAGCGGGGGTGGGGGGGACGAGCAGTACTTC
CASSESGGGGDEQYF
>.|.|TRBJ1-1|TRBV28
TGTGCCAGCAGTTACCCAATCGGACAGAACACTGAAGCTTTCTTT
CASSYPIGQNTEAFF
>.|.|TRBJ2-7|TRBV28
TGTGCCAGCAGTCCCTCAAAGGGCCTAGCCTACGAGCAGTACTTC
CASSPSKGLAYEQYF
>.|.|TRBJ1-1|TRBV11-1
TGTGCCAGCAGCCAGGGGACAACTTCCTCCGGGACTGAAGCTTTCTTT
CASSQGTTSSGTEAFF
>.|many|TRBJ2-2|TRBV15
TGTGCCACCAGCAGAGACCTCCTGCTGGGCCCCGGGGAGCTGTTTTTT
CATSRDLLLGPGELFF
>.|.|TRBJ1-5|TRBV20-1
TGCAGTGCTAGAGATCGGGGATATAGCAATCAGCCCCAGCATTTT
CSARDRGYSNQPQHF
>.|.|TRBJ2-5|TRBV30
TGTGCCTGGAGTGAGGCCCAAGAGACCCAGTACTTC
CAWSEAQETQYF
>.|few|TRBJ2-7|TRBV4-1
TGCGCCAGCAGCCAATTGGACAAGCGCGGCTACGAGCAGTACTTC
CASSQLDKRGYEQYF
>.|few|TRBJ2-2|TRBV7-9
TGTGCCAGCAGCTTAAAGGCAGGGAACACCGGGGAGCTGTTTTTT
CASSLKAGNTGELFF
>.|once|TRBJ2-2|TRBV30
TGTGCCTGGAGGAGGGGGGGGAACACCGGGGAGCTGTTTTTT
CAWRRGGNTGELFF
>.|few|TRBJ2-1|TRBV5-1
TGCGCCAGCAGCCTTGAGTTTGGCGGGTCTGGCAGAGCCTCCTACAATGAGCAGTTCTTC
CASSLEFGGSGRASYNEQFF
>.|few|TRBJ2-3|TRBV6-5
TGTGCCAGCAGTTACTCGGAGGGACGCCGGACGCAGTATTTT
CASSYSEGRRTQYF
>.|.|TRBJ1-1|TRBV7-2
TGTGCCAGCAACTCGATCCAGGATCAAGCTTTCTTT
CASNSIQDQAFF
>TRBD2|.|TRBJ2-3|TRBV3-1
TGTGCCAGCAGCCAAGATGTAGGAGCGGGGGCGAGGGGTACGCAGTATTTT
CASSQDVGAGARGTQYF
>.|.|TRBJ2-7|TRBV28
TGTGCCAGCAGCAGTAGTCAACCCGCCATTTACGAGCAGTACTTC
CASSSSQPAIYEQYF
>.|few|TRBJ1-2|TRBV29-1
TGCAGCGTTGCGGGTGGTCGAGACAGTCATGGCTACACCTTC
CSVAGGRDSHGYTF
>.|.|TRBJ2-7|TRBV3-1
TGTGCCAGCGGACAGTTCGACGAGCAGTACTTC
CASGQFDEQYF
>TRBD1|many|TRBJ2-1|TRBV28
TGTGCCAGCAGTTTAGACAGGGAAAATGAGCAGTTCTTC
CASSLDRENEQFF
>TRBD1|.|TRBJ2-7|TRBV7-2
TGTGCCAGCAGCGTTGACAGGGGAACCTACGAGCAGTACTTC
CASSVDRGTYEQYF
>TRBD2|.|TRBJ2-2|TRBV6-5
TGTGCCAGCAGTTACTCGCGGCGGGGGGCCCTAACCGGGGAGCTGTTTTTT
CASSYSRRGALTGELFF
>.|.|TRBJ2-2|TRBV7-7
TGTGCCAGCAGCTTAGCTGGGGGCGGTACCGGGGAGCTGTTTTTT
CASSLAGGGTGELFF
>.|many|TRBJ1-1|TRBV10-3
TGTGCCATCAGTGAGGGCCGGGGGTTTGACACTGAAGCTTTCTTT
CAISEGRGFDTEAFF
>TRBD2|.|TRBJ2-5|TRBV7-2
TGTGCCAGCAGCTTCCTAGCGGGGGGGGACCAAGAGACCCAGTACTTC
CASSFLAGGDQETQYF
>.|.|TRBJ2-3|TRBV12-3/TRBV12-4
TGTGCCAGCAGTTTATCGGGGACGTGGAACTTGGATACGCAGTATTTT
CASSLSGTWNLDTQYF
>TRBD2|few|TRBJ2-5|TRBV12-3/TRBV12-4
TGTGCCACCTCACCGGGACTAGGTATATCGGAGACCCAGTACTTC
CATSPGLGISETQYF
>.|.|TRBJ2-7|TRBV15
TGTGCCACCAGCAGAGGACAGATCGTCTACGAGCAGTACTTC
CATSRGQIVYEQYF
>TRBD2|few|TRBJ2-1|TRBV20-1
TGCAGTGCTGACCCTTGGGCTAGCGGGAGGGACAATGAGCAGTTCTTC
CSADPWASGRDNEQFF
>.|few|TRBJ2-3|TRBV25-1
TGTGCCAGCAGTGAACAAGGACACCTCACAGATACGCAGTATTTT
CASSEQGHLTDTQYF
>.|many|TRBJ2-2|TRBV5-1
TGCGCCAGCAGCACCCCCGCTTGGGGGGAGATCTACACCGGGGAGCTGTTTTTT
CASSTPAWGEIYTGELFF
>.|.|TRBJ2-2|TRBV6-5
TGTGCCAGCAGTTACTCGCCAGGGGGGGCCTTCGGGGAGCTGTTTTTT
CASSYSPGGAFGELFF
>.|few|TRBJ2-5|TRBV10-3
TGTGCCATCAGTGAGTCCGGGGTACAAGAGACCCAGTACTTC
CAISESGVQETQYF
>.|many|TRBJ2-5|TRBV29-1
TGCAGCGTTGAGCCAGGGGAAGAGACCCAGTACTTC
CSVEPGEETQYF
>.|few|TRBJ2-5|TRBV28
TGTGCCAGCAGTTTTTTTCCACCGGGAGCGGCCCCAGAGACCCAGTACTTC
CASSFFPPGAAPETQYF
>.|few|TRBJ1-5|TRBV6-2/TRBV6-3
TGTGCCAGCAGTTACTTCCTCAATCAGCCCCAGCATTTT
CASSYFLNQPQHF
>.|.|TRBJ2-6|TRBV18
TGTGCCAGCTCACAAGCCCCCCTTTATTCTGGGGCCAACGTCCTGACTTTC
CASSQAPLYSGANVLTF
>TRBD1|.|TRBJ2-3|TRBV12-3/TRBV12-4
TGTGCCAGCACCCTGGGACAGTTCACAGATACGCAGTATTTT
CASTLGQFTDTQYF
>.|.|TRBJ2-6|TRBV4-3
TGCGCCAGCAGCCAAGGGTGGTCTGGGGCCAACGTCCTGACTTTC
CASSQGWSGANVLTF
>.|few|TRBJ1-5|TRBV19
TGTGCCAGTAGTAGACGTAAGGTCGATAACCTATTGGGTCAGCCCCAGCATTTT
CASSRRKVDNLLGQPQHF
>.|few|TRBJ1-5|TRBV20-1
TGCAGTGCTAGAGGGCACACCAATCAGCCCCAGCATTTT
CSARGHTNQPQHF
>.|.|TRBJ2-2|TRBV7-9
TGTGCCACGAGGGAGTTAGCTCCGGGCGGGGAGCTGTTTTTT
CATRELAPGGELFF
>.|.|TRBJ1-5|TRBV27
TGTGCCAGCAGTGCGGGACACCGCAATCAGCCCCAGCATTTT
CASSAGHRNQPQHF
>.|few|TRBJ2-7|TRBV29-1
TGCAGCGTGCAAAACCTCCTAAGCTACGAGCAGTACTTC
CSVQNLLSYEQYF
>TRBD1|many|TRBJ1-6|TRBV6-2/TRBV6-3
TGTGCCAGCAGCCAGACAGGGAATAATTCACCCCTCCACTTT
CASSQTGNNSPLHF
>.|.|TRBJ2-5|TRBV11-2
TGTGCCAGCAGCCGCTATATTGAGACCCAGTACTTC
CASSRYIETQYF
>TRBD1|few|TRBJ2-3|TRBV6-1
TGTGCCAGCAGTATCCCGCCGGGACAGGGCACAGATACGCAGTATTTT
CASSIPPGQGTDTQYF
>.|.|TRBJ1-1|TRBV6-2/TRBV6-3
TGTGCCAGCAGTCCCCGGGTGGAGAGGACTGAAGCTTTCTTT
CASSPRVERTEAFF
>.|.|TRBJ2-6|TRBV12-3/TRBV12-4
TGTGCCAGCAGTCGTCGGGACAACGTCCTGACTTTC
CASSRRDNVLTF
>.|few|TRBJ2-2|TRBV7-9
TGTGCCAGCACGCTAGCAGTCACCGGGGAGCTGTTTTTT
CASTLAVTGELFF
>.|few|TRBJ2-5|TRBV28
TGTGCCAGCAGTCCTCCAATCGGACTTCCGTGGTTCGGGACCCAGTACTTC
CASSPPIGLPWFGTQYF
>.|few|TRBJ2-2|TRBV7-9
TGTGCCAGCAGGATCCGGGGACTCAGCGGGGAGCTGTTTTTT
CASRIRGLSGELFF
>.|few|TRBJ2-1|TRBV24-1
TGTGCCACCAGTTCTGAGAATGAGCAGTTCTTC
CATSSENEQFF
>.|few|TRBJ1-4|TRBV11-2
TGTGCCAGCAGCTTGTTCGGCGTAGGGAATGAAAAACTGTTTTTT
CASSLFGVGNEKLFF
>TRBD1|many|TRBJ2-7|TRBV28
TGTGCCAGCAGACCCACGGGACAGGGCTACGAGCAGTACTTC
CASRPTGQGYEQYF
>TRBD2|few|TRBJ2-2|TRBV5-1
TGCGCCAGCAGCTTGGTTAGCGGGTTCGGCGGGGAGCTGTTTTTT
CASSLVSGFGGELFF
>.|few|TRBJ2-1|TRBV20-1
TGCAGTGCTAGAGGACCGAGCACGCCTTATGAGCAGTTCTTC
CSARGPSTPYEQFF
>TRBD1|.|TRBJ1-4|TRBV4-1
TGCGCCAGCAGCCGCAGCGGGGGGACAGGGGGCGTGTGGGGTGAAAAACTGTTTTTT
CASSRSGGTGGVWGEKLFF
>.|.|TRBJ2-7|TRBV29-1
TGCAGCGTTTTAGGCGGGGCAACAGGGGTCTACGAGCAGAACTTC
CSVLGGATGVYEQNF
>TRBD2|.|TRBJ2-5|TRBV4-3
TGCGCCAGCAGCCGAGATCGACTAGCGGGAGTTGGGCTAGGAGAGACCCAGTACTTC
CASSRDRLAGVGLGETQYF